These 27 T cell receptor beta chains share one sample of origin, sequenced in a study of lymphopenia after photon versus proton radiotherapy. The data were produced by immunoSEQ multiplex PCR, yet TCRdb's version contains in-frame clones alone and is incomplete. This table has over 50,000 clones, around 88% appearing once. The source material was peripheral blood, sampled from a patient treated with photon-based radiotherapy. The source is a man aged 35 to 55 with gastric cancer.

The chain employs TRBV7-6 and TRBJ1-2; 12 bases align to TRBD1. Germline CDR1 is SGHVS and CDR2 is FNYEAQ. With 5 bases clipped from V and 2 bases from J, the junction kept 3 bases outside the gene matches. The CDR3 has 15 residues. The CDR3 is CASSPGTGGNYGYTF. The CDR3 DNA reads TGTGCCAGCAGCCCCGGGACAGGGGGCAACTATGGCTACACCTTC.

The rearrangement joins TRBV19 to TRBJ2-3; TRBD2 aligns across 14 bases. From germline, CDR1 is LNHDA and CDR2 SQIVND (reference sequence). The J segment lost 1 base and the V segment lost 3 bases, leaving 0 bases of the junction unmatched. This CDR3 is built from 16 residues. The CDR3 protein is CASSMTSGGGTDTQYF. The CDR3 DNA reads as TGTGCCAGTAGTATGACTAGCGGGGGGGGCACAGATACGCAGTATTTT.

This chain joins TRBV19 and TRBJ2-3, with no clear D. The CDR3 is 11 amino acids. The germline V gene encodes CDR1 LNHDA and CDR2 SQIVND (reference sequence). The ends were cut back, 5 bases at V and 5 bases at J, with 5 bases in the middle. The CDR3 spells CASSPGDTQYF. The CDR3 DNA reads TGTGCCAGTAGTCCCGGAGATACGCAGTATTTT.

The V call is TRBV27, the J call TRBJ1-2, with 8 bases fitting TRBD1. The V segment lost 3 bases and the J segment 3 bases; nucleotides outside the gene matches: 6. The CDR3 spans 15 residues. Germline CDR1 MNHEY, CDR2 SMNVEV (reference sequence). CDR3 bases: TGTGCCAGCAGTTTTGGCAGGGGGCGCGACTATGGCTACACCTTC. Encoded protein: CASSFGRGRDYGYTF.

This chain uses TRBV19 with TRBJ2-5; maybe TRBD2 (6 bases). The CDR3 length is 15 residues. The germline gives CDR1 LNHDA, CDR2 SQIVND (reference sequence). Trimming cost V 4 bases and J 2 bases, with 14 bases left between them. In DNA, the CDR3 is TGTGCCAGTAGTAATCAGGAGGGTGGGCAAGAGACCCAGTACTTC. As protein: CASSNQEGGQETQYF.

The J gene is TRBJ1-2, the V gene TRBV14, with D perhaps TRBD1 (6 bases). V was clipped by 3 bases and J by 7 bases, with 15 bases between them. From germline, CDR1 is SGHDN and CDR2 FVKESK. The CDR3 contains 14 residues. CDR3 loop: CASSQDGGWSGYTF. DNA for the CDR3: TGTGCCAGCAGCCAGGACGGGGGCTGGAGTGGCTACACCTTC.

The rearrangement uses TRBV30 and TRBJ1-5, with D perhaps TRBD1 (6 bases). V shed 1 base and J shed 2 bases, with 15 bases lying between them. The CDR3 totals 16 residues. CDR1 GTSNPN and CDR2 SVGIG come from the germline V gene (reference sequence). The CDR3 DNA reads as TGTGCCTGGAGTGCGCAAGGGGGTTTAGGCAATCAGCCCCAGCATTTT. Protein sequence: CAWSAQGGLGNQPQHF.

V and J are TRBV10-3 and TRBJ1-2; 9 bases agree with TRBD1. V was pared by 4 bases and J by 3 bases, with 9 bases of the junction left unmatched. This CDR3 has 16 residues. The germline CDR1 and CDR2 sequences are ENHRY and SYGVKD. The CDR3 is CAISASDRGVDYGYTF. The DNA for the CDR3 is TGTGCCATCAGTGCGTCCGACAGGGGGGTCGACTATGGCTACACCTTC.

The CDR3 DNA is TGTGCCAGTTTACAGGGGGCGGGCTATGGCTACACCTTC. Amino acid sequence: CASLQGAGYGYTF. The V gene is TRBV19, the J gene TRBJ1-2, with 9 bases aligning to TRBD1. This CDR3 has 13 amino acids. CDR1 is LNHDA and CDR2 is SQIVND in the germline V gene (reference sequence). After removal of 8 bases from V and 4 bases from J, the junction contained 5 bases not matched to a gene.

The chain combines TRBV25-1 with TRBJ1-6, with D tentatively TRBD1 (5 bases). The V gene's germline CDR1 is MGHDK and CDR2 SYGVNS. The germline V and J ends were trimmed by 0 bases and 10 bases, with 13 bases remaining between them. The CDR3 totals 15 residues. The CDR3 region has the DNA TGTGCCAGCAGTGAATATGGGGGACTGCGATCACCCCTCCACTTT. This sequence encodes CASSEYGGLRSPLHF.

The chain links TRBV9 to TRBJ2-7; a weak D match, TRBD1 (5 bases). The germline gives CDR1 SGDLS, CDR2 YYNGEE. The CDR3 is 13 residues long. Trimming stripped 5 bases from V and 1 base from J, with 10 bases between. For the CDR3, the DNA is TGTGCCAGCAGTTACACAGGTTCCTACGAGCAGTACTTC. This translates into CASSYTGSYEQYF.

The chain uses TRBV6-5 and TRBJ2-2; 8 bases line up with TRBD1. V shed 7 bases and J 5 bases; nucleotides not matched to a gene: 9. The CDR3 consists of 15 residues. CDR1 and CDR2 from the germline V gene are MNHEY and SVGAGI. The CDR3 is CASKPTGGRTGELFF. The CDR3, as DNA: TGTGCCAGCAAACCAACAGGGGGACGAACCGGGGAGCTGTTTTTT.

The chain couples TRBV5-4 to TRBJ1-1; unclear D gene. The CDR3 is 12 residues long. Trimming pared 4 bases from V and 8 bases from J, leaving 12 bases between. Per germline, CDR1 SGHNT and CDR2 YYREEE (reference sequence). The CDR3 sequence is CASSVGWGEAFF. The CDR3 DNA reads TGTGCCAGCAGCGTCGGATGGGGAGAAGCTTTCTTT. The complete variable domain, with remaining parts taken from reference TRBV5-4 and TRBJ1-1, reads ETGVTQSPTHLIKTRGQQVTLRCSSQSGHNTVSWYQQALGQGPQFIFQYYREEENGRGNFPPRFSGLQFPNYSSELNVNALELDDSALYLCASSVGWGEAFFGQGTRLTVV.

In regard to this clone: The same CDR3 can be traced to other DNA sequences in this sample. The chain carries TRBV4-1 and TRBJ1-4; TRBD1 might be the D (6 bases). Trimming pared 2 bases from V and 4 bases from J, leaving 8 bases between. The CDR3 sequence is 14 residues long. Germline V gives CDR1 MGHRA, CDR2 YSYEKL. The CDR3 region is CASSQTGLNEKLFF. The CDR3, as DNA: TGCGCCAGCAGCCAAACAGGGCTTAATGAAAAACTGTTTTTT.

The V call is TRBV15, the J call TRBJ1-4; a weak D match, TRBD1 (5 bases). V shed 4 bases and J shed 3 bases, with 12 bases lying between them. Per germline, CDR1 LNHNV and CDR2 YYDKDF (reference sequence). The CDR3 is 15 residues long. The CDR3 nucleotides are TGTGCCACCAGCACCACTCCGGGGCCTAATGAAAAACTGTTTTTT. Translating it yields CATSTTPGPNEKLFF.

The chain has TRBV19 and TRBJ1-4; tentative D call: TRBD1 (5 bases). V was pared by 3 bases and J by 10 bases, with 21 bases between. The CDR3 runs 16 residues. The germline gives CDR1 LNHDA, CDR2 SQIVND (reference sequence). Here the CDR3 reads CASSISIGQGYGKLFF. The CDR3 DNA reads as TGTGCCAGTAGTATTTCCATCGGGCAGGGCTACGGAAAACTGTTTTTT.

The rearrangement joins TRBV25-1 to TRBJ2-3; D might be TRBD1 or TRBD2, each matching 6 bases. Germline CDR1 and CDR2: MGHDK and SYGVNS. The V end was cut by 0 bases, the J end by 4 bases, with 17 bases between. This CDR3 has 17 residues. The CDR3 loop reads CASSEYEAGRGADTQYF. The CDR3 DNA reads as TGTGCCAGCAGTGAATATGAGGCGGGTAGGGGGGCAGATACGCAGTATTTT.

This clone counts as medium-sized. Other DNA sequences in the same sample also yield this CDR3. The CDR3 DNA reads as TGTGCCAGCAGTTTTACGGGGGGCGCTGGCGGCGAGCAGTACTTC. Translating gives CASSFTGGAGGEQYF. V and J are TRBV27 and TRBJ2-7; D is possibly TRBD2 (7 bases). This CDR3 contains 15 residues. The germline V gene has CDR1 MNHEY and CDR2 SMNVEV (reference sequence). V was pared by 3 bases and J by 6 bases, with 18 bases between.

The genes are TRBV27 and TRBJ2-2; 7 bases are shared with TRBD1. The CDR3 has 13 amino acids. The germline CDR1 and CDR2 sequences are MNHEY and SMNVEV (reference sequence). V gave up 7 bases and J gave up 3 bases; unmatched junction bases: 2. The DNA of the CDR3 is TGTGCCAGCAATACAGGGGACACCGGGGAGCTGTTTTTT. Protein product: CASNTGDTGELFF.

This clone has just a few counts. V is TRBV11-2 and J is TRBJ2-5; D is tentatively TRBD1 or TRBD2 (5 bases each). Trimming cost V 5 bases and J 5 bases, with 12 bases left between them. This CDR3 contains 13 residues. From germline, CDR1 is SGHAT and CDR2 FQNNGV. CDR3 sequence (DNA): TGTGCCAGCAGCCGAGGGGCCCGGGAGACCCAGTACTTC. The encoded protein is CASSRGARETQYF.

The chain has TRBV11-2 and TRBJ1-5; a weak D match, TRBD1 (5 bases). The CDR3 spans 15 residues. Germline V gene lookup returns CDR1 SGHAT and CDR2 FQNNGV. V was clipped by 5 bases and J by 5 bases, with 16 bases between them. The CDR3 here is CASSVDGGRDQPQHF. CDR3 DNA sequence: TGTGCCAGCAGCGTGGATGGGGGTCGAGATCAGCCCCAGCATTTT.

V is TRBV7-9 and J is TRBJ1-4; TRBD1 is a possible D gene (5 bases). Germline CDR1 SEHNR, CDR2 FQNEAQ (reference sequence). The CDR3 length is 17 residues. Deletions cut 5 bases from V and 7 bases from J, with 23 bases between. The CDR3 spells CASSPDSSIGRGEKLFF. The CDR3 DNA follows: TGTGCCAGCAGCCCTGACAGTAGCATCGGAAGAGGTGAAAAACTGTTTTTT.

The chain links TRBV5-4 to TRBJ2-5, with 8 bases lining up with TRBD2. The V gene end was trimmed by 4 bases and the J gene end by 7 bases; junction bases not matched to a gene: 9. Looked up from germline, CDR1 is SGHNT and CDR2 is YYREEE (reference sequence). The CDR3 has 14 residues. DNA for the CDR3: TGTGCCAGCAGCGCGCCGGGACTAGTCCCGACCCAGTACTTC. Its translation: CASSAPGLVPTQYF. Supplemented by reference TRBV5-4 and TRBJ2-5, the full variable domain reads ETGVTQSPTHLIKTRGQQVTLRCSSQSGHNTVSWYQQALGQGPQFIFQYYREEENGRGNFPPRFSGLQFPNYSSELNVNALELDDSALYLCASSAPGLVPTQYFGPGTRLLVL.

The chain recombines TRBV7-6 with TRBJ2-1; D perhaps matches TRBD2 (5 bases). This CDR3 has 12 amino acids. The V end was cut by 2 bases, the J end by 8 bases, with 7 bases between. The germline V gene encodes CDR1 SGHVS and CDR2 FNYEAQ. CDR3 sequence reads: CASSLYGDEQFF. The CDR3 DNA is TGTGCCAGCAGCTTATACGGGGATGAGCAGTTCTTC.

This chain joins TRBV6-5 and TRBJ1-2; possibly TRBD1 for D (6 bases). Germline lookup yields CDR1 MNHEY and CDR2 SVGAGI. This CDR3 spans 13 amino acids. Trimming cost V 6 bases and J 10 bases, with 18 bases left between them. CDR3 sequence (DNA): TGTGCCAGCAGCGGACGATACAGGGCCTACTACACCTTC. Amino acid sequence: CASSGRYRAYYTF.

V gene TRBV15 combines with J gene TRBJ1-4, with D perhaps TRBD1 (5 bases). Germline assignment: CDR1 LNHNV and CDR2 YYDKDF (reference sequence). The CDR3 spans 15 residues. Deletions cut 3 bases from V and 8 bases from J, with 16 bases between. Here the CDR3 DNA reads TGTGCCACCAGCAGCCCTGGGGCGTTAGGCGAAAAACTGTTTTTT. It translates to CATSSPGALGEKLFF.

This clone was observed a single time. The CDR3 nucleotides are TGTGCCAGCAGTTTCAACAGGGGGAGGACTGAAGCTTTCTTT. Protein sequence: CASSFNRGRTEAFF. The V and J genes are TRBV6-5 and TRBJ1-1; 8 positions agree with TRBD1. CDR1 MNHEY and CDR2 SVGAGI come from the germline V gene. V was clipped by 4 bases and J by 5 bases; unmatched bases: 6. The CDR3 is made up of 14 amino acids.